The next 6 T cell receptor beta chains were all read from a single sample in a study of shared clonotypes between healthy human individuals. The table came from immunoSEQ multiplex PCR; TCRdb's copy has only in-frame clones and leaves some out. In the table there are about 2.4 million clones, 93% of which are singletons. The sample consisted of naive CD4+ T cells from PBMCs. Subset denoted: CD45RA+ positively selected. The receptors come from a man aged 18 to 29 in good health. Some clones in this sample may be carry-over from other donors' samples.

The chain has TRBV5-1 and TRBJ2-7; 9 bases are a match to TRBD2. The length of the CDR3 is 17 residues. J lost 0 bases, V lost 5 bases, and 12 bases had no gene match. Germline loops: CDR1 SGHRS, CDR2 YFSETQ. CDR3: CASSGTTAGGSSYEQYF. CDR3 DNA: TGCGCCAGCAGTGGTACCACAGCGGGGGGCAGCTCCTACGAGCAGTACTTC.

The chain recombines TRBV29-1 with TRBJ2-5, with 9 bases aligning to TRBD1. With the DNA end fitting TRBJ2-7 better, the J assignment may be wrong. Germline V gene lookup returns CDR1 SQVTM and CDR2 ANQGSEA. This CDR3 has 14 residues. CDR3 DNA: TGCAGCGTCCAGGACAGGGGATATCTCTACGAGCAGTACTTC. Its translation: CSVQDRGYLYEQYF.

The rearrangement joins TRBV28 to TRBJ2-1; 8 positions match TRBD2. The CDR3 runs 16 residues. CDR1 and CDR2 from the germline V gene are MDHEN and SYDVKM. Trimming at V came to 4 bases and at J to 0 bases, leaving 5 bases not matched to a gene. CDR3 amino acids: CASSSPGTSSYNEQFF. In DNA, the CDR3 is TGTGCCAGCAGTTCCCCCGGGACTAGCTCCTACAATGAGCAGTTCTTC.

The rearrangement joins TRBV29-1 to TRBJ2-2, with D maybe TRBD2 (6 bases). The CDR3 extends over 14 amino acids. The germline gives CDR1 SQVTM, CDR2 ANQGSEA. Trimming took off 3 bases at V and 0 bases at J, with 8 bases between the two ends. The CDR3 loop is CSVEGRPNTGELFF. In nucleotides, the CDR3 is TGCAGCGTTGAGGGGAGGCCGAACACCGGGGAGCTGTTTTTT.

This chain connects TRBV28 to TRBJ2-7; D might be TRBD1 (6 bases). The ends were cut back, 0 bases at V and 5 bases at J, with 23 bases in the middle. Germline CDR1 reads MDHEN; CDR2 reads SYDVKM. The CDR3 is made up of 18 amino acids. Here the CDR3 reads CASSLWGVGDKGPHEQYF. CDR3 DNA sequence: TGTGCCAGCAGTTTATGGGGCGTTGGGGACAAGGGGCCCCACGAGCAGTACTTC.

Here the CDR3 DNA reads TGTGCCACCAGCAGAGATGGGGGGAATCAGCCCCAGCATTTT. Translation gives CATSRDGGNQPQHF. The V and J genes are TRBV15 and TRBJ1-5; the D gene is possibly TRBD1 (5 bases). The CDR3 length is 14 residues. CDR1 and CDR2 (germline): LNHNV, YYDKDF (reference sequence). With 0 bases removed from V and 4 bases from J, the gap between germline ends came to 7 bases.